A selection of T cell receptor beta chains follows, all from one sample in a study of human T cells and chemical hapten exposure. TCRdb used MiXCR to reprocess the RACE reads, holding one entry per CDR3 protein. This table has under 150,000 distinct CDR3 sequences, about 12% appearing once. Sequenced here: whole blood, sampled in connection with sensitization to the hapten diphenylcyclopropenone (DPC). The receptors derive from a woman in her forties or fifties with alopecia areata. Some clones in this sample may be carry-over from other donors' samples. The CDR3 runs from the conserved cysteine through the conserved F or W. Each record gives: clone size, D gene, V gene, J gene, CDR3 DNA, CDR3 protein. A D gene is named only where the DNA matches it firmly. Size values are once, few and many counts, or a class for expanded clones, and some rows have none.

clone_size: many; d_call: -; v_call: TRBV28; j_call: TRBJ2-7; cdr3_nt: TGTGCCAGCAGTTTCGGGAGTCGGGGGCTAGCGGCCGGTAACGAGCAGTACTTC; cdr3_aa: CASSFGSRGLAAGNEQYF
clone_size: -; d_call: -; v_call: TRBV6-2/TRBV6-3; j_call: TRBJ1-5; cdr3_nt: TGTGCCAGCAGTTACCTCCGCCAGCCCCAGCATTTT; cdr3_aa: CASSYLRQPQHF
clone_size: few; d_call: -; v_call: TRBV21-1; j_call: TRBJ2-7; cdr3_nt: TGTGCCAGCGGGGTGGGGCGGCAGTACTTC; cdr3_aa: CASGVGRQYF
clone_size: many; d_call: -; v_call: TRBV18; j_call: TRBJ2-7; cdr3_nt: TGTGCCAGCTCACAGGCAGACGTCTCCTACGAGCAGTACTTC; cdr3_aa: CASSQADVSYEQYF
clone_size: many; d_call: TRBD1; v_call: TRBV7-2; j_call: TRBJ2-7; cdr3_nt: TGTGCCAGCAGCCTAGACAGGGTTAGGGAGCAGTACTTC; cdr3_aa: CASSLDRVREQYF
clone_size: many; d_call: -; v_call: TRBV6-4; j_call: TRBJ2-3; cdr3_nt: TGTGCCAGCAGTGATCAGGGACCAGATACGCAGTATTTT; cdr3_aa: CASSDQGPDTQYF
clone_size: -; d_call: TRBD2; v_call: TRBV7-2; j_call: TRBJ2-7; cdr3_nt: TGTGCCAGCAGCTTGGATCTAGCGGGAGGGAACTACGAGCAGTACTTC; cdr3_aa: CASSLDLAGGNYEQYF
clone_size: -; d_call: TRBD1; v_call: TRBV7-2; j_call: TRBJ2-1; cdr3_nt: TGTGCCAGCAGCTTAGCCCTAATAAGGACAGGCCAGGGTGAGCAGTTCTTC; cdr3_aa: CASSLALIRTGQGEQFF
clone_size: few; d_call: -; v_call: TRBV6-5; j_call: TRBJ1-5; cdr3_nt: TGTGCCAGCAGTTACTCCGGCCGGGGACCCAATAGCAATCAGCCCCAGCATTTT; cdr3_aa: CASSYSGRGPNSNQPQHF
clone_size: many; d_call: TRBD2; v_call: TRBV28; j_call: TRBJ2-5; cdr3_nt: TGTGCCAGCAGTTTTGGAGGTTTAGCGGGTCTACGAGAGACCCAGTACTTC; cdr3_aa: CASSFGGLAGLRETQYF
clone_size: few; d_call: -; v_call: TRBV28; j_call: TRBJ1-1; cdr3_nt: TGTGCCAGCAGTTCCCCCACTGAAGCTTTCTTT; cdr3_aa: CASSSPTEAFF
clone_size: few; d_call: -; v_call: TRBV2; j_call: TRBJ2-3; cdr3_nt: TGTGCCAGCAGTCCCAGGGGCCGGGATACGCAGTATTTT; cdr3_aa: CASSPRGRDTQYF
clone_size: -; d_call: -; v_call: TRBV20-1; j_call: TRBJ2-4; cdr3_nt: TGCAGTGCTAGTGGAGGTGGTGCCAAAAACATTCAGTACTTC; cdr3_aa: CSASGGGAKNIQYF
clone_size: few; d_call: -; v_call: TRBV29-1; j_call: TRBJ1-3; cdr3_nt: TGCAGCGTACAATCCGGGTCTGGAAACACCATATATTTT; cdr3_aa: CSVQSGSGNTIYF
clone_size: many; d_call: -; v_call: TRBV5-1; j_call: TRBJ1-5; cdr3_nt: TGCGCCAGCAGCTTGAACAGCGATCAGCCCCAGCATTTT; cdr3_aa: CASSLNSDQPQHF
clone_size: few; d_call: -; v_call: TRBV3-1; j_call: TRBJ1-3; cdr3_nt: TGTGCCAGCAGCCAAGTCACAATGATAGGAAACACCATATATTTT; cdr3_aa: CASSQVTMIGNTIYF
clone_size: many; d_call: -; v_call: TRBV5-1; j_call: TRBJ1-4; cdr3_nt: TGCGCCAGCAGCTTTGGACGGGCAACTAATGAAAAACTGTTTTTT; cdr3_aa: CASSFGRATNEKLFF
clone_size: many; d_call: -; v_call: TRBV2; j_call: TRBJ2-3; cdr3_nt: TGTGCCAGCAGTGACCCCGGAGAAAGGGATACGCAGTATTTT; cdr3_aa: CASSDPGERDTQYF
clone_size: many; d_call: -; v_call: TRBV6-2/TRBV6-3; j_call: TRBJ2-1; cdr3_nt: TGTGCCAGCAGTCCCTTAGTGGGCAGTGGCCGGTTCTTC; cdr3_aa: CASSPLVGSGRFF
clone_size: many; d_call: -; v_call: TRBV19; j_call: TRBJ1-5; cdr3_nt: TGTGCCAGTAGAGACATCCAGGGTCAGCCCCAGCATTTT; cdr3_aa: CASRDIQGQPQHF
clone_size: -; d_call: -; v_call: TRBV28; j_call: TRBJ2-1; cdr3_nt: TGTGCCACCAACGGGCAGGGGGGCTACAATGAGCAGTTCTTC; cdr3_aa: CATNGQGGYNEQFF
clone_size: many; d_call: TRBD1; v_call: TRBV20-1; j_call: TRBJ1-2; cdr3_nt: TGCAGTGCTAAGGGACAGGGGGGTGGCTACACCTTC; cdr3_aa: CSAKGQGGGYTF
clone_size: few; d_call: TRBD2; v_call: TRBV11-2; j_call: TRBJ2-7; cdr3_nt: TGTGCCAGCAGCCCGCGCAAGTGGACTAGCGGGGACCCGTTTACCTACGAGCAGTACTTC; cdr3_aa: CASSPRKWTSGDPFTYEQYF
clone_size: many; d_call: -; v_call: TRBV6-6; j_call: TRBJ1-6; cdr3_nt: TGTGCCAGCAGTTCCCAATCACCCCTCCACTTT; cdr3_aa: CASSSQSPLHF
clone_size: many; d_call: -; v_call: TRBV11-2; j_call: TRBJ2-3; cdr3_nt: TGTGCCAGCAGCTTGGCGGGCTACTTACCAGATACGCAGTATTTT; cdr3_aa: CASSLAGYLPDTQYF
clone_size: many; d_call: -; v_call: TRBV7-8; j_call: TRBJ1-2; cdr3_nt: TGTGCCAGCAGCTTTGGCCAGGGCGCCTATGGCTACACCTTC; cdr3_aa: CASSFGQGAYGYTF
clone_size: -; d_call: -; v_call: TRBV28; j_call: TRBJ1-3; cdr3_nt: TGTGCCAGCAGTTTATTCAGGCCCTTATCTGGAAACACCATATATTTT; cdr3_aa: CASSLFRPLSGNTIYF
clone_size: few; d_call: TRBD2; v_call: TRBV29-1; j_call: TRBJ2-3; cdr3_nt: TGCAGCGTTGATGGGGATAGCGGGAGGGCCCTGGGGGATACGCAGTATTTT; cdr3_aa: CSVDGDSGRALGDTQYF
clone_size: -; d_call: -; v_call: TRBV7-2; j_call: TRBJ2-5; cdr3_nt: TGTGCCAGCAGCTCCAACCGGGAGACCCAGTACTTC; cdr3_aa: CASSSNRETQYF
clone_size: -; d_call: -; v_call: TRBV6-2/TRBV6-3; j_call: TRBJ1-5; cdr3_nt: TGTGCCAGCCTTCCGAGAGGCAGGCTGAATCAGCCCCAGCATTTT; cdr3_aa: CASLPRGRLNQPQHF
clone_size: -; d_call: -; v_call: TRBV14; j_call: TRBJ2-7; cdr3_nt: TGTGCCAGCAGCCAATTGGTCTGGGGCGAGCAGTACTTC; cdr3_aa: CASSQLVWGEQYF
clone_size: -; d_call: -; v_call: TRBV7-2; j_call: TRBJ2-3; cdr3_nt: TGTGCCAGCAGCCAGGGAGTGGGTACGCAGTATTTT; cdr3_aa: CASSQGVGTQYF
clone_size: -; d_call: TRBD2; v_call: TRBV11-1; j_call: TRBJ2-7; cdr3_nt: TGTGCCAGCAGCTTCCAGCAGGGCGGGGGCGAGCAGTACTTC; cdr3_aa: CASSFQQGGGEQYF
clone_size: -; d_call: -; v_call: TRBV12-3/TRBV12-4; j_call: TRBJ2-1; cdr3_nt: TGTGCCAGCAGTTCACACATCAGAGCCTACAATGAGCAGTTCTTC; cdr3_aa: CASSSHIRAYNEQFF
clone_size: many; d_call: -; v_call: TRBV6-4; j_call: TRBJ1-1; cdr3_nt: TGTGCCAGCAGTCCGGGACTCAACTTAAGGGCTTTCTTT; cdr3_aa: CASSPGLNLRAFF
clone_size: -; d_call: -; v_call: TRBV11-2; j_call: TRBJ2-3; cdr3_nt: TGTGCCAGCCGTCATGGGCACAGCACAGATTCGCAGTATTTT; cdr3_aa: CASRHGHSTDSQYF
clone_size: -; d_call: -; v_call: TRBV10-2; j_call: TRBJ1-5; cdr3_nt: TGCGCCAGCCGGAGTCACGACGGTAAGAGCAATCAGCCCCAGCATTTT; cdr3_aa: CASRSHDGKSNQPQHF
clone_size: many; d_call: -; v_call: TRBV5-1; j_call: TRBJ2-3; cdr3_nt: TGCGCCAGCAGCTTGGCCGTGGGCAGCACAGATACGCAGTATTTT; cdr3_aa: CASSLAVGSTDTQYF
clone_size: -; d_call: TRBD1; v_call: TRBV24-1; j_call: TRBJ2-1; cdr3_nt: TGTGCCACCAGTGAAACCGGGACAGGGCGCAATGAGCAGTTCTTC; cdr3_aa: CATSETGTGRNEQFF
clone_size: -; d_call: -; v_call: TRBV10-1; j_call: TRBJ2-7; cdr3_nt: TGCGCCAGCAGTGCCGGCGAGCAGTACTTC; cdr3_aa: CASSAGEQYF
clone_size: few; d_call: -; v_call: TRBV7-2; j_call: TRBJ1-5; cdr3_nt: TGTGCCAGCAGCTTAATGACGCAGCCCCAGCATTTT; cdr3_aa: CASSLMTQPQHF
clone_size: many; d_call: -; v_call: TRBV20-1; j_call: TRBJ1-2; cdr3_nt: TGCAGTGCCCAGAACGCGGGGGGCGGAGGAGGCTACACCTTC; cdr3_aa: CSAQNAGGGGGYTF
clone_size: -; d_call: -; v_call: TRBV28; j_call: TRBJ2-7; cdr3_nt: TGTGCCAGCACTAAAGGGGACCGCTTGGAGCAGTACTTC; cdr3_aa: CASTKGDRLEQYF
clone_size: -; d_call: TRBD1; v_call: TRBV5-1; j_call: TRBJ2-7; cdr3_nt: TGCGCCAGCAGCTTGGCCCTCGACAGGGACTACGAGCAGTACTTC; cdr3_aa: CASSLALDRDYEQYF
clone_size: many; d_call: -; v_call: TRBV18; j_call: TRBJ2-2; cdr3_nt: TGTGCCAGCTCACCACTCACCGCAGACGTGAACACCGGGGAGCTGTTTTTT; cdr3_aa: CASSPLTADVNTGELFF
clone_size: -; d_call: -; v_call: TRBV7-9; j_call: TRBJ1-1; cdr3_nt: TGTGCCAGCAGCGGACAGAAGAGGGCCTTGAACACTGAAGCTTTCTTT; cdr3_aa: CASSGQKRALNTEAFF